These 29 T cell receptor beta chains originate from one sample sequenced in a study of shared clonotypes between healthy human individuals. Produced via immunoSEQ multiplex PCR; TCRdb's table is partial and in-frame only. The profile shows around 700,000 clones, around 78% of them singletons. The source material was memory CD4+ T cells sorted from blood. Documented subset: CD45RA-negative fraction. The receptors derive from a young woman in good health.

The table lists this clone with many counts. This chain joins TRBV11-2 and TRBJ2-5, with 8 bases matching TRBD2. The length of the CDR3 is 16 residues. Germline V CDR1 and CDR2: SGHAT, FQNNGV. The J segment lost 3 bases and the V segment lost 1 base, leaving 7 bases of the junction unmatched. Here the CDR3 reads CASSLGLAGTEETQYF. The CDR3 DNA is TGTGCCAGCAGCTTAGGGTTAGCGGGGACCGAAGAGACCCAGTACTTC.

J is TRBJ2-1 and V is TRBV11-3; no firm D call. CDR1 is SGHNT and CDR2 is YENEEA in the germline V gene. The CDR3 is 13 residues long. Between the trimmed V and J ends, which lost 5 bases and 4 bases, there was a span of 9 bases. The CDR3 loop is CASSRLPYNEQFF. For the CDR3, the DNA is TGTGCCAGCAGCCGTCTTCCTTACAATGAGCAGTTCTTC.

This clone was counted a single time. The V call is TRBV19, the J call TRBJ2-5; D possibly corresponds to TRBD1 (6 bases). The V end was cut by 9 bases, the J end by 4 bases, with 12 bases between. CDR3 length: 12 residues. The germline CDR1 and CDR2 sequences are LNHDA and SQIVND (reference sequence). The CDR3 protein is CASRTAGETQYF. The CDR3 DNA is TGTGCCAGCCGGACAGCCGGAGAGACCCAGTACTTC. Supplemented by reference TRBV19 and TRBJ2-5, the full variable domain reads DGGITQSPKYLFRKEGQNVTLSCEQNLNHDAMYWYRQDPGQGLRLIYYSQIVNDFQKGDIAEGYSVSREKKESFPLTVTSAQKNPTAFYLCASRTAGETQYFGPGTRLLVL.

This chain uses TRBV19 with TRBJ2-7; 7 nucleotides align to TRBD1. The germline V gene has CDR1 LNHDA and CDR2 SQIVND (reference sequence). This CDR3 region has 13 residues. With V trimmed by 4 bases and J by 3 bases, 3 bases remained unmatched. In DNA form, the CDR3 reads TGTGCCAGTAGTACCTGGGACAGCTACGAGCAGTACTTC. Its protein is CASSTWDSYEQYF. The whole variable domain, filled in from reference TRBV19 and TRBJ2-7, reads DGGITQSPKYLFRKEGQNVTLSCEQNLNHDAMYWYRQDPGQGLRLIYYSQIVNDFQKGDIAEGYSVSREKKESFPLTVTSAQKNPTAFYLCASSTWDSYEQYFGPGTRLTVT.

This chain links TRBV27 with TRBJ2-2; D perhaps matches TRBD2 (5 bases). This CDR3 comprises 14 residues. CDR1 and CDR2 from the germline V gene are MNHEY and SMNVEV (reference sequence). The V gene lost 5 bases and the J gene lost 6 bases, with 13 bases spanning the gap. CDR3 in DNA: TGTGCCAGCAGTCCCCCGCCCGGGGCCGGGGAGCTGTTTTTT. Translated: CASSPPPGAGELFF.

The V gene is TRBV7-8, the J gene TRBJ1-4; tentatively, D is TRBD1 (6 bases). The V and J ends lost 6 bases and 5 bases respectively, with 19 bases between them. The germline V gene encodes CDR1 SGHVS and CDR2 FQNEAQ. This CDR3 contains 16 residues. In DNA form, the CDR3 reads TGTGCCAGCAGTGCAGCGGTACGGGGGCAGAATGAAAAACTGTTTTTT. Translated, it gives CASSAAVRGQNEKLFF.

The chain recombines TRBV28 with TRBJ2-5; perhaps D is TRBD1 or TRBD2 (5 bases each). The germline CDR1 and CDR2 sequences are MDHEN and SYDVKM. The CDR3 is 15 residues long. Trimming stripped 3 bases from V and 3 bases from J, with 14 bases between. The chain's CDR3 is CASSFSGRNKETQYF. The DNA of the CDR3 is TGTGCCAGCAGTTTTTCGGGACGGAATAAAGAGACCCAGTACTTC.

This clone was counted a single time. Other DNA sequences in the sample encode the same CDR3. The chain recombines TRBV5-6 with TRBJ1-2; D is undetermined. Germline V gene lookup returns CDR1 SGHDT and CDR2 YYEEEE. The CDR3 is 14 amino acids. V was cut by 0 bases and J by 1 base, with 7 bases left in between. The CDR3 spells CASSLASLNYGYTF. In nucleotides, the CDR3 is TGTGCCAGCAGCTTGGCCTCTCTTAACTATGGCTACACCTTC.

The rearrangement links TRBV11-2 to TRBJ2-5; D possibly corresponds to TRBD1 (5 bases). This CDR3 is 15 amino acids long. Germline values: CDR1 SGHAT, CDR2 FQNNGV. The V and J ends lost 2 bases and 4 bases respectively, with 14 bases between them. CDR3 region: CASSLSWGAAETQYF. The DNA of the CDR3 is TGTGCCAGCAGCTTATCCTGGGGCGCGGCAGAGACCCAGTACTTC.

The genes are TRBV10-1 and TRBJ2-4; D not certain. Germline V lookup: CDR1 WNHNN, CDR2 SYGVQD (reference sequence). Trimming stripped 0 bases from V and 10 bases from J, with 10 bases between. This CDR3 region has 13 residues. In DNA, the CDR3 is TGCGCCAGCAGTGAGTCGATGGTAGGGATTCAGTACTTC. It codes for CASSESMVGIQYF.

The genes are TRBV18 and TRBJ2-5; tentatively, D is TRBD1 (5 bases). CDR1 and CDR2 (germline): KGHSH, LQKENI. The CDR3 extends over 13 amino acids. The V end was cut by 0 bases, the J end by 5 bases, with 7 bases between. As DNA, the CDR3 is TGTGCCAGCTCACCACCGTCAGGGGAGACCCAGTACTTC. This translates into CASSPPSGETQYF.

Only one count was recorded for this clone. The V gene is TRBV27, the J gene TRBJ2-2, with unresolved D. CDR3 length: 13 amino acids. From germline, CDR1 is MNHEY and CDR2 SMNVEV (reference sequence). V lost 1 base and J lost 7, with 7 bases in between. CDR3 protein: CASSLLGHGELFF. The DNA for the CDR3 is TGTGCCAGCAGTTTATTGGGTCACGGGGAGCTGTTTTTT.

The chain combines TRBV2 with TRBJ1-1; D is unclear. Germline V gene sequence: CDR1 SNHLY, CDR2 FYNNEI. The CDR3 is 14 residues long. Trimming pared 3 bases from V and 0 bases from J, leaving 8 bases between. The DNA for the CDR3 is TGTGCCAGCAGTGATGAGGTGATGAACACTGAAGCTTTCTTT. Its protein is CASSDEVMNTEAFF.

This clone was detected a few times. This chain joins TRBV28 and TRBJ2-5; D may correspond to TRBD1 or TRBD2 (6 bases each). The V gene lost 1 base and the J gene lost 5 bases, with 11 bases spanning the gap. Per germline, CDR1 MDHEN and CDR2 SYDVKM. CDR3 size: 14 residues. Here the CDR3 reads CASSLFRGRETQYF. DNA for the CDR3: TGTGCCAGCAGTTTATTTCGGGGGCGGGAGACCCAGTACTTC.

The chain employs TRBV6-1 and TRBJ2-7; 7 bases are shared with TRBD2. CDR1 MNHNS and CDR2 SASEGT come from the germline V gene. The V and J ends lost 6 bases and 6 bases, in that order; junction bases with no gene match: 11. This CDR3 is built from 14 residues. This CDR3 reads CASRGTSRGGEQYF. As DNA, the CDR3 is TGTGCCAGCAGGGGGACCTCGCGCGGGGGCGAGCAGTACTTC.

The chain joins TRBV15 to TRBJ2-6, with D possibly matching TRBD2 (5 bases). Germline V gene data show CDR1 as LNHNV and CDR2 as YYDKDF (reference sequence). Deletions cut 5 bases from V and 0 bases from J, with 8 bases between. The CDR3 loop spans 15 amino acids. DNA of the CDR3: TGTGCCACCAGCTCCCGGGACTCTGGGGCCAACGTCCTGACTTTC. This translates into CATSSRDSGANVLTF.

The chain has TRBV5-6 and TRBJ2-1; D is ambiguous. V lost 4 bases and J lost 0, with 14 bases in between. The germline V gene has CDR1 SGHDT and CDR2 YYEEEE. This CDR3 region has 16 residues. CDR3: CASSEELGHSYNEQFF. The CDR3 DNA reads TGTGCCAGCAGCGAAGAGCTGGGCCACTCCTACAATGAGCAGTTCTTC.

The chain links TRBV29-1 to TRBJ2-1, with D unclear. The CDR3 has 13 amino acids. Trimming took off 1 base at V and 8 bases at J, with 12 bases between the two ends. From germline, CDR1 is SQVTM and CDR2 ANQGSEA. This CDR3 reads CSVEGPPSDEQFF. The CDR3 nucleotides are TGCAGCGTTGAAGGGCCGCCTTCGGATGAGCAGTTCTTC.

J is TRBJ2-1 and V is TRBV19, with D uncertain. The V gene's germline CDR1 is LNHDA and CDR2 SQIVND (reference sequence). V lost 3 bases and J lost 7, with 4 bases in between. There are 11 residues in the CDR3. The CDR3: CASSIKNEQFF. In DNA form, the CDR3 reads TGTGCCAGTAGTATCAAAAATGAGCAGTTCTTC.

In this sample, this clone turned up once. The chain recombines TRBV4-1 with TRBJ2-3; weak D call: TRBD2 (6 bases). V was cut by 1 base and J by 1 base, with 9 bases left in between. The CDR3 length is 15 residues. Germline V CDR1 and CDR2: MGHRA, YSYEKL. CDR3 in DNA: TGCGCCAGCAGCCAAGGAAAGCGGGGCACAGATACGCAGTATTTT. It codes for CASSQGKRGTDTQYF.

The V and J genes are TRBV7-9 and TRBJ2-7; D is unresolved. Deletions cut 6 bases from V and 2 bases from J, with 14 bases between. The CDR3 is made up of 14 amino acids. Germline CDR1 is SEHNR and CDR2 is FQNEAQ (reference sequence). The CDR3 region is CASSSPPTTYEQYF. The CDR3 DNA is TGTGCCAGCAGTTCCCCCCCAACTACCTACGAGCAGTACTTC.

The chain couples TRBV29-1 to TRBJ2-1; TRBD1 agrees at 10 bases. CDR1 is SQVTM and CDR2 is ANQGSEA in the germline V gene. J lost 4 bases, V lost 7 bases, and 4 bases had no gene match. CDR3 length equals 13 residues. DNA for the CDR3: TGCAGCGCAGACAGGGGGCATTACAATGAGCAGTTCTTC. Its protein product is CSADRGHYNEQFF.

The V gene is TRBV28, the J gene TRBJ1-4; D call uncertain. This CDR3 is 13 amino acids long. V was cut by 4 bases and J by 3 bases, with 6 bases left in between. The germline CDR1 and CDR2 sequences are MDHEN and SYDVKM. The DNA for the CDR3 is TGTGCCAGCAGTTCAGGCGCTAATGAAAAACTGTTTTTT. Protein: CASSSGANEKLFF.

This sequence joins TRBV6-6 and TRBJ2-3; 12 bases align to TRBD1. After removal of 5 bases from V and 9 bases from J, the junction contained 6 bases not matched to a gene. The length of the CDR3 is 14 residues. The V gene's germline CDR1 is MNHNY and CDR2 SVGAGI (reference sequence). This CDR3 reads CASSLGTGGITQYF. The CDR3 DNA follows: TGTGCCAGCAGTCTCGGGACAGGGGGCATCACGCAGTATTTT.

V usage is TRBV5-1 and J usage is TRBJ2-6, with D maybe TRBD2 (6 bases). Germline CDR1 reads SGHRS; CDR2 reads YFSETQ. The CDR3 runs to 18 residues. Trimming pared 6 bases from V and 0 bases from J, leaving 19 bases between. The CDR3 reads CASTPFPGVASGANVLTF. CDR3 in DNA: TGCGCCAGCACACCCTTTCCGGGGGTGGCCTCTGGGGCCAACGTCCTGACTTTC. Combining the CDR3 with reference TRBV5-1 and TRBJ2-6 gives the whole variable domain KAGVTQTPRYLIKTRGQQVTLSCSPISGHRSVSWYQQTPGQGLQFLFEYFSETQRNKGNFPGRFSGRQFSNSRSEMNVSTLELGDSALYLCASTPFPGVASGANVLTFGAGSRLTVL.

V gene TRBV7-2 combines with J gene TRBJ2-7; a possible D gene is TRBD2 (6 bases). Germline CDR1 is SGHTA and CDR2 is FQGNSA. The CDR3 spans 13 residues. Trimming took off 5 bases at V and 6 bases at J, with 14 bases between the two ends. CDR3 sequence reads: CASSLVLAREQYF. DNA of the CDR3: TGTGCCAGCAGCCTCGTACTAGCTCGCGAGCAGTACTTC.

The count of this clone is one. The chain links TRBV6-5 to TRBJ1-2; D is perhaps TRBD1 (5 bases). Per the germline V gene, CDR1 is MNHEY and CDR2 is SVGAGI. V dropped 4 bases and J dropped 8 bases, with 17 bases sitting between them. The CDR3 spans 14 residues. In nucleotides, the CDR3 is TGTGCCAGCAGTTCCACAGGTCCTCGACGGGGCTACACCTTC. Translated, it gives CASSSTGPRRGYTF.

The chain couples TRBV9 to TRBJ2-3; 13 bases align to TRBD2. CDR3 length equals 14 residues. V shed 2 bases, J shed 9 bases, and the junction held 3 bases outside the gene matches. Germline CDR1 and CDR2: SGDLS and YYNGEE. In DNA, the CDR3 is TGTGCCAGCAGCGTTCGACTAGCGGGAGGAACGCAGTATTTT. Amino acids: CASSVRLAGGTQYF.

This clone was counted once. The V and J genes are TRBV7-9 and TRBJ2-7, with 8 bases lining up with TRBD2. The CDR3 spans 14 residues. The germline CDR1 and CDR2 sequences are SEHNR and FQNEAQ (reference sequence). V shed 2 bases, J shed 5 bases, and the junction held 5 bases outside the gene matches. CDR3 protein: CASSLTAGENEQYF. The CDR3 DNA sequence: TGTGCCAGCAGCTTAACAGCGGGAGAGAACGAGCAGTACTTC.